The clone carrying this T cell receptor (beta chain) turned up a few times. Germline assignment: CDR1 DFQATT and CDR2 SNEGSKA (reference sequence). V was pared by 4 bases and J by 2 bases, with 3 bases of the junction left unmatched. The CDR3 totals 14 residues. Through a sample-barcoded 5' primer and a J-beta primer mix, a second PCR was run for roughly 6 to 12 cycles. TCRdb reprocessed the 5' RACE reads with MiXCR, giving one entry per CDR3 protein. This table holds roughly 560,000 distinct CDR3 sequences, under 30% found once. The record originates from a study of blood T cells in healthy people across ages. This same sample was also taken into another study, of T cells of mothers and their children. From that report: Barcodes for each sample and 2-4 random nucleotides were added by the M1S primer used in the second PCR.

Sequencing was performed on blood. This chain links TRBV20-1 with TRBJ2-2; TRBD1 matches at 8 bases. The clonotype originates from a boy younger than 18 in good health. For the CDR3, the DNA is TGCAGTGCTAAAGGACAGGGAAACACCGGGGAGCTGTTTTTT. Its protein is CSAKGQGNTGELFF.